This TCR beta chain was observed in a study of shared clonotypes between healthy human individuals. The data were produced by immunoSEQ multiplex PCR, yet TCRdb's version contains in-frame clones alone and is incomplete. The table records over 2 million clones, about nine tenths of them present only once. The V segment lost 7 bases and the J segment 7 bases; nucleotides outside the gene matches: 9. Germline V gene data show CDR1 as SNHLY and CDR2 as FYNNEI. The CDR3 consists of 14 residues. This chain links TRBV2 with TRBJ2-1, with TRBD2 identical over 8 bases. The sample taken for sequencing was naive CD4+ T cells from PBMCs. Subset denoted: CD45RA+ positively selected. The receptor was isolated from a man aged 18 to 35 in good health. Some clones in this sample may be carry-over from other donors' samples. The CDR3 reads CASTMGLGPNEQFF. The DNA for the CDR3 is TGTGCCAGCACCATGGGACTAGGGCCGAATGAGCAGTTCTTC.